This T cell receptor (beta chain) was captured in a study of neurological immune-mediated disorders. It was from 2 million PBMCs stored at -80 C that the unsorted libraries were obtained. The CDR3 runs to 11 residues. Trimming removed 5 bases at V and 0 bases at J, with 2 bases between. This clonotype was counted at least ten times. Antigen specificity is unknown. Overall study findings and caveats: Among expanded clones, no CDR3 amino acid sequences were shared across subjects, a pattern suggesting private repertoires in all groups.

From the 5' RACE reads, TCRdb called clonotypes with MiXCR, one entry per CDR3 protein. The sample includes about 84,000 distinct CDR3 sequences, about 9.4% of them seen just once. The sample comprised PBMCs. The V call is TRBV12-3 or TRBV12-4, the J call TRBJ2-7, with D unresolved. The clonotype was recovered from a man aged 35 to 55 in good health. The CDR3 reads CASSSSYEQYF. In DNA, the CDR3 is TGTGCCAGCAGTAGCTCCTACGAGCAGTACTTC.